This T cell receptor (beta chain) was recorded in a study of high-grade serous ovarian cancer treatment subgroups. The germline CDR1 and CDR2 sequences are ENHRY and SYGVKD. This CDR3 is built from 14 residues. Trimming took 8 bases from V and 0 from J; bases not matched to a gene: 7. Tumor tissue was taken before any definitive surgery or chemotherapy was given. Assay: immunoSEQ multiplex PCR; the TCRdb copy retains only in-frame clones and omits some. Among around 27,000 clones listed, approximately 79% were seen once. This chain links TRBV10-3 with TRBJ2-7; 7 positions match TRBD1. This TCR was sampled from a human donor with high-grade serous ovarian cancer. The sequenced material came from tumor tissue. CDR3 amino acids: CAISPGQSSYEQYF. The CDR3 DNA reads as TGTGCCATCTCCCCGGGACAGAGCTCCTACGAGCAGTACTTC.